The 27 T cell receptor beta chains below all came from one sample that was sequenced in a study of blood T cell repertoires in COVID-19. TCRdb's copy holds only in-frame clones and misses some; the assay was immunoSEQ multiplex PCR. The sample has some 82,000 clones; about 76% are singletons. The sequencing sample was made of peripheral blood. The receptors derive from a man aged 80 or over with acute or convalescent COVID-19.

This clone came up once. V and J are TRBV20-1 and TRBJ1-1; D is unclear. The CDR3 sequence is 11 residues long. The ends were cut back, 3 bases at V and 10 bases at J, with 12 bases in the middle. CDR1 is DFQATT and CDR2 is SNEGSKA in the germline V gene (reference sequence). CDR3: CSASLYTRAFF. CDR3 DNA sequence: TGCAGTGCTAGCCTCTATACTAGAGCTTTCTTT.

This chain links TRBV6-5 with TRBJ1-6, with 7 bases fitting TRBD1. This CDR3 comprises 15 residues. V lost 10 bases and J lost 6; bases outside the gene matches: 12. CDR1 is MNHEY, CDR2 SVGAGI, per germline. This CDR3 reads CAIPGQQKVNSPLHF. In nucleotides, the CDR3 is TGTGCCATACCGGGACAGCAGAAAGTTAATTCACCCCTCCACTTT.

The chain carries TRBV4-3 and TRBJ2-3; D unresolved. Trimming shortened V by 0 bases and J by 8 bases, and 9 bases separated the two germline ends. The CDR3 is made up of 13 amino acids. CDR1 is LGHNA, CDR2 YSLEER, per germline. CDR3 loop: CASSQDKRGTQYF. CDR3 bases: TGCGCCAGCAGCCAAGATAAACGAGGTACGCAGTATTTT.

The chain couples TRBV18 to TRBJ2-7; TRBD1 aligns across 11 bases. The germline CDR1 and CDR2 sequences are KGHSH and LQKENI. The CDR3 runs to 17 residues. V lost 2 bases and J lost 0; bases outside the gene matches: 6. CDR3 sequence: CASSPTSGQGASYEQYF. CDR3 in DNA: TGTGCCAGCTCACCAACGTCTGGACAGGGGGCCTCCTACGAGCAGTACTTC.

This rearrangement joins TRBV27 to TRBJ2-7; weak D call: TRBD1 (6 bases). This CDR3 has 12 residues. Trimming took off 5 bases at V and 3 bases at J, with 8 bases between the two ends. Germline values: CDR1 MNHEY, CDR2 SMNVEV (reference sequence). The CDR3 region is CASSPQGYEQYF. The CDR3 region has the DNA TGTGCCAGCAGTCCACAGGGCTACGAGCAGTACTTC.

The chain couples TRBV15 to TRBJ2-1; TRBD2 matches 15 bases. In germline, CDR1 is LNHNV, CDR2 YYDKDF (reference sequence). This CDR3 has 19 amino acids. With 3 bases clipped from V and 3 bases from J, the junction kept 9 bases outside the gene matches. The CDR3 sequence is CATSSGTSGRSRLYNEQFF. The DNA of the CDR3 is TGTGCCACCAGCAGTGGGACTAGCGGGAGGTCCCGCCTCTACAATGAGCAGTTCTTC.

The CDR3 DNA follows: TGCGCCAGCAGCCAAGAAAAACGGACAGATTATAGCAATCAGCCCCAGCATTTT. This gives the protein CASSQEKRTDYSNQPQHF. The V call is TRBV4-1, the J call TRBJ1-5, with D possibly TRBD1 on 6 matching bases. Germline lookup yields CDR1 MGHRA and CDR2 YSYEKL. V lost 0 bases, J lost 0 bases, and 15 bases lay in between. This CDR3 is 18 amino acids long.

A few counts support this clone. This chain links TRBV19 with TRBJ2-2; D call uncertain. Trimming removed 5 bases at V and 5 bases at J, with 12 bases between. Germline CDR1 and CDR2: LNHDA and SQIVND (reference sequence). The CDR3 runs to 14 residues. In DNA, the CDR3 is TGTGCCAGTAGTCCCCCGTGGGCAACCGGGGAGCTGTTTTTT. As protein: CASSPPWATGELFF.

The chain is built from TRBV18 and TRBJ1-1; the match to TRBD1 covers 7 bases. From germline, CDR1 is KGHSH and CDR2 LQKENI. This CDR3 comprises 14 residues. The ends lost 6 bases at V and 1 base at J; junction bases unmatched: 5. Here the CDR3 DNA reads TGTGCCAGCTCGCTCCAGGGGGGGAACACTGAAGCTTTCTTT. It translates to CASSLQGGNTEAFF.

This sequence joins TRBV11-2 and TRBJ1-1; 8 nucleotides agree with TRBD1. From germline, CDR1 is SGHAT and CDR2 FQNNGV. This CDR3 is 15 amino acids long. V shed 2 bases and J 0 bases; nucleotides not matched to a gene: 2. The CDR3 coding sequence is TGTGCCAGCAGCTTATCACAGGGGGTGAACACTGAAGCTTTCTTT. Its translation is CASSLSQGVNTEAFF.

This clone was detected only a few times. This sequence joins TRBV28 and TRBJ2-5, with unresolved D. Looked up from germline, CDR1 is MDHEN and CDR2 is SYDVKM. V lost 3 bases and J 5 bases, leaving 19 bases between the germline ends. The CDR3 consists of 16 residues. The CDR3 DNA reads as TGTGCCAGCAGTTTCCCTTCTGTTTATAGAGTGGAGACCCAGTACTTC. Protein sequence: CASSFPSVYRVETQYF.

This chain connects TRBV7-6 to TRBJ2-5; tentatively, D is TRBD1 (8 bases). Trimming shortened V by 2 bases and J by 5 bases, and 18 bases separated the two germline ends. This CDR3 region has 16 residues. From germline, CDR1 is SGHVS and CDR2 FNYEAQ. CDR3 nucleotides: TGTGCCAGCAGCTTACCTACAGGGGGGGTTGGCGAGACCCAGTACTTC. Translation gives CASSLPTGGVGETQYF.

The genes are TRBV4-1 and TRBJ2-3; D gene unclear. The CDR3 covers 15 residues. V lost 1 base, J lost 2 bases, and 10 bases lay in between. Germline V gene data show CDR1 as MGHRA and CDR2 as YSYEKL. As DNA, the CDR3 is TGCGCCAGCAGCCAAGGTCAGGTCCTCACAGATACGCAGTATTTT. It specifies CASSQGQVLTDTQYF.

V and J are TRBV29-1 and TRBJ1-1, with TRBD1 matching 7 bases. The CDR3 loop spans 13 amino acids. With V trimmed by 7 bases and J by 1 base, 6 bases remained unmatched. Germline V gives CDR1 SQVTM, CDR2 ANQGSEA. The CDR3, as DNA: TGCAGCGCGTTCCGGGACAGGAACACTGAAGCTTTCTTT. Residues: CSAFRDRNTEAFF.

V and J are TRBV5-4 and TRBJ2-5; possibly TRBD2 for D (6 bases). This CDR3 has 13 residues. Germline V gene lookup returns CDR1 SGHNT and CDR2 YYREEE (reference sequence). V lost 9 bases and J lost 2, with 14 bases in between. CDR3 in DNA: TGTGCCACCCGGGGGTGGGGACAAGAGACCCAGTACTTC. Its protein is CATRGWGQETQYF.

The J gene is TRBJ2-7, the V gene TRBV18; D remains unclear. Germline V lookup: CDR1 KGHSH, CDR2 LQKENI. The CDR3 is made up of 13 amino acids. Trimming removed 4 bases from V and 2 bases from J, with 9 bases in between. The CDR3 nucleotides read TGTGCCAGCTCACTTGACATTACCTACGAGCAGTACTTC. This gives the protein CASSLDITYEQYF.

The chain employs TRBV6-1 and TRBJ1-5, with D possibly matching TRBD1 (5 bases). Germline-derived CDR1 and CDR2 are MNHNS and SASEGT. The CDR3 sequence is 14 residues long. The V gene lost 1 base and the J gene lost 3 bases, with 7 bases spanning the gap. The CDR3 reads CASSEGQFNQPQHF. In nucleotides, the CDR3 is TGTGCCAGCAGTGAAGGACAGTTCAATCAGCCCCAGCATTTT.

The V call is TRBV6-5, the J call TRBJ1-4, with D tentatively TRBD1 (6 bases). The CDR3 has 15 residues. The ends were cut back, 2 bases at V and 4 bases at J, with 11 bases in the middle. The V gene's germline CDR1 is MNHEY and CDR2 SVGAGI. CDR3: CASSYGGALNEKLFF. The CDR3, as DNA: TGTGCCAGCAGTTACGGGGGGGCCCTTAATGAAAAACTGTTTTTT.

CDR3 sequence (DNA): TGTGCCAGCAGTTCCTCGGACAATGAGCAGTTCTTC. Its translation: CASSSSDNEQFF. This chain joins TRBV28 and TRBJ2-1; D is uncertain. This CDR3 has 12 residues. Trimming pared 4 bases from V and 5 bases from J, leaving 6 bases between. In germline, CDR1 is MDHEN, CDR2 SYDVKM.

This chain links TRBV19 with TRBJ1-5; 8 bases align to TRBD1. The CDR3 loop spans 15 amino acids. CDR1 is LNHDA and CDR2 is SQIVND in the germline V gene (reference sequence). V gave up 8 bases and J gave up 3 bases; unmatched junction bases: 9. The CDR3 here is CASQNGQGLNQPQHF. As DNA, the CDR3 is TGTGCCAGTCAAAACGGACAGGGCCTCAATCAGCCCCAGCATTTT.

The chain combines TRBV4-1 with TRBJ1-2, with 9 nucleotides matching TRBD1. This CDR3 region has 15 residues. The J segment lost 5 bases and the V segment lost 0 bases, leaving 4 bases of the junction unmatched. The germline CDR1 and CDR2 sequences are MGHRA and YSYEKL. CDR3 DNA sequence: TGCGCCAGCAGCCAAGATCAGGGGACAGGGTATGGCTACACCTTC. Amino acids: CASSQDQGTGYGYTF.

V gene TRBV4-1 combines with J gene TRBJ2-4, with 10 bases matching TRBD2. The J segment lost 6 bases and the V segment lost 2 bases, leaving 10 bases of the junction unmatched. Germline V gives CDR1 MGHRA, CDR2 YSYEKL. The CDR3 length is 17 residues. The CDR3 loop reads CASSQRLTSGTGNIQYF. Written as DNA, the CDR3 is TGCGCCAGCAGCCAAAGGCTTACTAGCGGGACGGGAAACATTCAGTACTTC.

The chain joins TRBV4-1 to TRBJ2-3, with D possibly matching TRBD1 (6 bases). Trimming shortened V by 0 bases and J by 5 bases, and 9 bases separated the two germline ends. Germline V gene sequence: CDR1 MGHRA, CDR2 YSYEKL. The CDR3 contains 14 residues. The CDR3 coding sequence is TGCGCCAGCAGCCAAGAGGGGGCCGAAGATACGCAGTATTTT. This translates into CASSQEGAEDTQYF.

The J gene is TRBJ2-7, the V gene TRBV14; D may be TRBD1 (6 bases). The length of the CDR3 is 15 residues. Trimming shortened V by 0 bases and J by 5 bases, and 14 bases separated the two germline ends. In germline, CDR1 is SGHDN, CDR2 FVKESK. The CDR3 nucleotides are TGTGCCAGCAGCCAAGACTCAACAGGGTACGACGAGCAGTACTTC. Translation: CASSQDSTGYDEQYF.

The genes are TRBV7-9 and TRBJ1-2; TRBD1 aligns across 11 bases. J was trimmed by 8 bases and V by 3 bases; bases with no gene match: 5. This CDR3 contains 14 residues. The germline gives CDR1 SEHNR, CDR2 FQNEAQ (reference sequence). In DNA form, the CDR3 reads TGTGCCAGCAGCTTCGGACAGGGGGCGTCCGGCTACACCTTC. Protein: CASSFGQGASGYTF.

This rearrangement joins TRBV7-9 to TRBJ2-2; D unresolved. This CDR3 is 13 amino acids long. Germline CDR1 SEHNR, CDR2 FQNEAQ (reference sequence). This chain's CDR3 is CAGGYPNTGELFF. The CDR3, as DNA: TGTGCTGGCGGCTACCCGAACACCGGGGAGCTGTTTTTT.

The V and J genes are TRBV19 and TRBJ2-7; 7 bases map to TRBD1. V lost 3 bases and J lost 1; bases outside the gene matches: 9. The CDR3 runs 16 residues. Germline V lookup: CDR1 LNHDA, CDR2 SQIVND (reference sequence). This chain's CDR3 is CASSMGFGTASYEQYF. CDR3 nucleotides: TGTGCCAGTAGTATGGGTTTCGGGACAGCGTCCTACGAGCAGTACTTC.